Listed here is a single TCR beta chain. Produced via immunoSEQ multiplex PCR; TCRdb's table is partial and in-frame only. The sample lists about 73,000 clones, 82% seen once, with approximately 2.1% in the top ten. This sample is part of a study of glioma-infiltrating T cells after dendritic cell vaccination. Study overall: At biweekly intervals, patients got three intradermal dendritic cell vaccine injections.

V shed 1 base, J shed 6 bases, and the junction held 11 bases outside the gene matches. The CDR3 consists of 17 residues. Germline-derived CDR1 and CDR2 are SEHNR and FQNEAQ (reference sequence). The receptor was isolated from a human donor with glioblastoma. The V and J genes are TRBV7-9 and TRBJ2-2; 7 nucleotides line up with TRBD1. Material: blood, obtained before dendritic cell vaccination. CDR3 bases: TGTGCCAGCAGCTTAGTTCTGGGGACAGTTGTAGCCGGGGAGCTGTTTTTT. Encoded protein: CASSLVLGTVVAGELFF.